Below, 20 T cell receptor beta chains from the same sample are listed, as sequenced in a study of multiple sclerosis patients with progressive multifocal leukoencephalopathy. TCRdb keeps only in-frame clones here, not all; method: immunoSEQ multiplex PCR. The profile shows about 25,000 clones, approximately 90% of them singletons. As to time point: around 13 months of natalizumab therapy. The input for sequencing was PBMCs, taken from a patient treated with natalizumab. All receptors derive from a man under 40 with multiple sclerosis.

The chain combines TRBV7-8 with TRBJ1-2; no clear D gene. CDR1 SGHVS and CDR2 FQNEAQ come from the germline V gene. Trimming took 3 bases from V and 4 from J, leaving 15 bases between them. The CDR3 has 15 residues. CDR3 protein: CASSFVTRKTYGYTF. DNA for the CDR3: TGTGCCAGCAGCTTTGTTACCCGAAAGACCTATGGCTACACCTTC.

The CDR3 DNA reads TGTGCCAGCAGCTCTCGGGGAGCTGGAGATACGCAGTATTTT. Protein: CASSSRGAGDTQYF. This chain links TRBV11-2 with TRBJ2-3; weak D call: TRBD2 (5 bases). Between the trimmed V and J ends, which lost 4 bases and 5 bases, there was a span of 13 bases. The CDR3 has 14 amino acids. Germline V gene sequence: CDR1 SGHAT, CDR2 FQNNGV. Looking up the rest from reference TRBV11-2 and TRBJ2-3 gives the full variable domain: EAGVAQSPRYKIIEKRQSVAFWCNPISGHATLYWYQQILGQGPKLLIQFQNNGVVDDSQLPKDRFSAERLKGVDSTLKIQPAKLEDSAVYLCASSSRGAGDTQYFGPGTRLTVL.

The chain uses TRBV9 and TRBJ1-5; no clear D. The CDR3 spans 13 residues. The V gene's germline CDR1 is SGDLS and CDR2 YYNGEE. The germline V and J ends were trimmed by 4 bases and 10 bases, with 15 bases remaining between them. The CDR3 DNA reads as TGTGCCAGCAGCTCCACCGGGTCTAGCCCCCAGCATTTT. Translated, it gives CASSSTGSSPQHF.

V gene TRBV7-9 combines with J gene TRBJ2-5, with no clear D. The CDR3 covers 14 residues. Trimming took 4 bases from V and 3 from J, leaving 12 bases between them. Germline CDR1 reads SEHNR; CDR2 reads FQNEAQ (reference sequence). CDR3 sequence: CASSSPMGKETQYF. The CDR3 DNA reads TGTGCCAGCAGCTCTCCGATGGGCAAAGAGACCCAGTACTTC.

This clone was found once. The V gene is TRBV30, the J gene TRBJ2-2; no firm D call. CDR1 is GTSNPN and CDR2 is SVGIG in the germline V gene (reference sequence). Trimming cost V 2 bases and J 7 bases, with 8 bases left between them. This CDR3 contains 12 residues. The CDR3 region is CAWSKGIGELFF. The CDR3, as DNA: TGTGCCTGGAGTAAAGGGATCGGGGAGCTGTTTTTT.

J is TRBJ2-1 and V is TRBV27, with D unclear. The CDR3 is 17 amino acids. Germline loops: CDR1 MNHEY, CDR2 SMNVEV (reference sequence). V was clipped by 6 bases and J by 0 bases, with 18 bases between them. CDR3 in DNA: TGTGCCAGCAGCTTCGGGTGGGGAAGGAGCTCCTACAATGAGCAGTTCTTC. As protein: CASSFGWGRSSYNEQFF.

The V and J genes are TRBV25-1 and TRBJ1-6; TRBD1 might be the D (5 bases). Germline V gene sequence: CDR1 MGHDK, CDR2 SYGVNS. V lost 2 bases and J 10 bases, leaving 18 bases between the germline ends. The CDR3 covers 16 residues. The CDR3 is CASSERSGGYGSPLHF. Written as DNA, the CDR3 is TGTGCCAGCAGTGAAAGGAGTGGGGGTTACGGCTCACCCCTCCACTTT.

This chain connects TRBV18 to TRBJ1-1; 8 positions match TRBD1. Germline V gene sequence: CDR1 KGHSH, CDR2 LQKENI. The ends lost 2 bases at V and 6 bases at J; junction bases unmatched: 17. The CDR3 runs 18 residues. CDR3 in amino acids: CASSPDRGMPVLSAEAFF. CDR3 coding DNA: TGTGCCAGCTCACCAGACAGGGGCATGCCCGTCTTGAGCGCTGAAGCTTTCTTT. The full variable domain, rest sourced from reference TRBV18 and TRBJ1-1, is NAGVMQNPRHLVRRRGQEARLRCSPMKGHSHVYWYRQLPEEGLKFMVYLQKENIIDESGMPKERFSAEFPKEGPSILRIQQVVRGDSAAYFCASSPDRGMPVLSAEAFFGQGTRLTVV.

The gene calls are TRBV6-4 and TRBJ2-1, with 14 bases identical to TRBD2. The germline V gene encodes CDR1 MRHNA and CDR2 SNTAGT. The CDR3 sequence is 15 residues long. V trimming: 5 bases; J trimming: 8 bases; junction bases outside the gene matches: 5. The CDR3 DNA reads as TGTGCCAGCAGTTTTGGGACTAGCGGGAGCTATGAGCAGTTCTTC. This sequence encodes CASSFGTSGSYEQFF.

This clone occurred once. The gene calls are TRBV23-1 and TRBJ1-2, with D unclear. TRBV23-1 is marked as an open reading frame, function uncertain. V was shortened by 3 bases and J by 3 bases, with 20 bases between the two germline ends. The CDR3 has 17 residues. CDR3: CASSHLRRVGKDYGYTF. CDR3 nucleotides: TGCGCCAGCAGTCACCTCCGGAGGGTCGGAAAAGACTATGGCTACACCTTC.

This CDR3 is CASSLKGQGIMDPTF. In DNA form, the CDR3 reads TGTGCCAGCAGTTTAAAGGGACAGGGGATCATGGACCCCACCTTC. The rearrangement links TRBV27 to TRBJ1-2; 10 bases map to TRBD1. This CDR3 is built from 15 residues. The germline V gene encodes CDR1 MNHEY and CDR2 SMNVEV (reference sequence). Trimming at V came to 2 bases and at J to 13 bases, leaving 13 bases not matched to a gene.

This sequence joins TRBV5-5 and TRBJ2-5; 11 bases agree with TRBD2. V was clipped by 2 bases and J by 4 bases; unmatched bases: 13. This CDR3 is 18 amino acids long. Germline V gene sequence: CDR1 SGHKS, CDR2 YYEKEE (reference sequence). Here the CDR3 reads CASSLTGLAVGGRETQYF. The CDR3 nucleotides are TGTGCCAGCAGCTTAACGGGACTAGCGGTTGGGGGGCGAGAGACCCAGTACTTC.

The chain uses TRBV14 and TRBJ1-6; unclear D gene. The germline gives CDR1 SGHDN, CDR2 FVKESK. Deletions cut 0 bases from V and 0 bases from J, with 12 bases between. The CDR3 length is 18 residues. In nucleotides, the CDR3 is TGTGCCAGCAGCCAAGATTCCGGCTGGAGCTCCTATAATTCACCCCTCCACTTT. This encodes CASSQDSGWSSYNSPLHF.

This chain joins TRBV7-2 and TRBJ1-6; D gene ambiguous. With 6 bases removed from V and 0 bases from J, the gap between germline ends came to 15 bases. Germline V gene sequence: CDR1 SGHTA, CDR2 FQGNSA. The CDR3 sequence is 17 residues long. CDR3 region: CASSYTKSSSYNSPLHF. CDR3 nucleotide sequence: TGTGCCAGCAGTTATACTAAGTCGAGCTCCTATAATTCACCCCTCCACTTT.

The chain uses TRBV4-3 and TRBJ1-4; no definite D call. V lost 1 base and J lost 4, with 10 bases in between. Germline V lookup: CDR1 LGHNA, CDR2 YSLEER. The CDR3 totals 15 residues. CDR3: CASSQGYRFNEKLFF. In DNA, the CDR3 is TGCGCCAGCAGCCAAGGGTACAGATTTAATGAAAAACTGTTTTTT.

The chain combines TRBV15 with TRBJ2-1; TRBD2 is a possible D gene (5 bases). The CDR3 covers 16 residues. CDR1 is LNHNV, CDR2 YYDKDF, per germline (reference sequence). The ends were cut back, 0 bases at V and 3 bases at J, with 12 bases in the middle. CDR3 DNA: TGTGCCACCAGCAGAGATCCGGGAAGCCTCTACAATGAGCAGTTCTTC. Translation: CATSRDPGSLYNEQFF.

For the CDR3, the DNA is TGTGCCAGCTCAGGGTCGACCTACGAGCAGTACGTC. It specifies CASSGSTYEQYV. The chain uses TRBV18 and TRBJ2-7, with no clear D. The CDR3 totals 12 residues. V lost 5 bases to trimming and J lost 2 bases, with 7 bases between them. CDR1 is KGHSH and CDR2 is LQKENI in the germline V gene.

This clone has only one observation. Here the CDR3 reads CASRREGGGGGYTF. The CDR3 region has the DNA TGTGCCAGCCGAAGGGAGGGAGGCGGGGGCGGCTACACCTTC. The chain links TRBV6-6 to TRBJ1-2, with D perhaps matching TRBD1 (6 bases). V was pared by 8 bases and J by 8 bases, with 21 bases between. CDR3 length: 14 amino acids. Germline V gene sequence: CDR1 MNHNY, CDR2 SVGAGI (reference sequence).

The gene calls are TRBV11-2 and TRBJ2-7, with a tentative D call TRBD1 (6 bases). V lost 3 bases, J lost 4 bases, and 16 bases lay in between. The CDR3 covers 15 residues. Germline lookup yields CDR1 SGHAT and CDR2 FQNNGV. The CDR3 here is CASSFAGAGPYEQYF. The CDR3 nucleotides read TGTGCCAGCAGCTTTGCAGGGGCGGGCCCATACGAGCAGTACTTC.

The V call is TRBV19, the J call TRBJ1-3, with 7 bases that match TRBD1. The V gene's germline CDR1 is LNHDA and CDR2 SQIVND (reference sequence). Trimming at V came to 4 bases and at J to 0 bases, leaving 3 bases not matched to a gene. This CDR3 has 15 residues. The CDR3 DNA reads as TGTGCCAGTAGTACTTGGGACAGCTCTGGAAACACCATATATTTT. It codes for CASSTWDSSGNTIYF.